One and the same sample provided the 8 T cell receptor beta chains below, sequenced in a study of control samples from healthy donors and cancer patients. The method was immunoSEQ multiplex PCR; TCRdb's version includes in-frame clones alone and lacks a portion of them. The sample yields approximately 100,000 clones, 80% to 90% seen once. Material for sequencing was PBMCs. These receptors came from a man aged 55 to 70 with lung cancer.

The chain employs TRBV9 and TRBJ2-1, with 8 nucleotides matching TRBD2. CDR1 is SGDLS and CDR2 is YYNGEE in the germline V gene. Unmatched junction bases numbered 9, after V lost 4 bases and J lost 9 bases. The CDR3 extends over 14 amino acids. DNA of the CDR3: TGTGCCAGCAGCTCCTGGCCGAGCGGGGGTGAGCAGTTCTTC. This sequence encodes CASSSWPSGGEQFF.

The chain joins TRBV11-2 to TRBJ2-7, with D possibly being TRBD1 (5 bases). Per the germline V gene, CDR1 is SGHAT and CDR2 is FQNNGV. V lost 2 bases, J lost 4 bases, and 6 bases lay in between. This CDR3 comprises 12 residues. The DNA of the CDR3 is TGTGCCAGCAGCTTACAGGGTTACGAGCAGTACTTC. It yields the protein CASSLQGYEQYF. The variable domain in full, with the rest retrieved from reference TRBV11-2 and TRBJ2-7, is EAGVAQSPRYKIIEKRQSVAFWCNPISGHATLYWYQQILGQGPKLLIQFQNNGVVDDSQLPKDRFSAERLKGVDSTLKIQPAKLEDSAVYLCASSLQGYEQYFGPGTRLTVT.

This rearrangement joins TRBV30 to TRBJ1-2, with D perhaps matching TRBD1 (5 bases). The CDR3 contains 15 residues. Germline-derived CDR1 and CDR2 are GTSNPN and SVGIG (reference sequence). V was trimmed by 4 bases and J by 6 bases, leaving 21 bases between them. DNA of the CDR3: TGTGCCTGGACGACCGGGACGGTCCAGAGGGATGGCTACACCTTC. It yields the protein CAWTTGTVQRDGYTF.

Here the CDR3 reads CASSSRTGKDYGYTF. Written as DNA, the CDR3 is TGTGCCAGCAGTTCACGGACAGGGAAGGACTATGGCTACACCTTC. The chain carries TRBV6-5 and TRBJ1-2; 8 bases match TRBD1. Germline V lookup: CDR1 MNHEY, CDR2 SVGAGI. This CDR3 region has 15 residues. Trimming cost V 4 bases and J 3 bases; bases outside gene matches: 7.

The chain combines TRBV10-3 with TRBJ1-4, with TRBD1 matching 7 bases. CDR3 length equals 12 residues. Germline V gene sequence: CDR1 ENHRY, CDR2 SYGVKD. After removal of 11 bases from V and 5 bases from J, the junction contained 5 bases not matched to a gene. The DNA for the CDR3 is TGTGCCGCTCAGACAGGGAATGAAAAACTGTTTTTT. It translates to CAAQTGNEKLFF.

V usage is TRBV7-3 and J usage is TRBJ1-1; no definite D call. The CDR3 has 13 residues. Trimming took 5 bases from V and 1 from J, leaving 8 bases between them. The germline CDR1 and CDR2 sequences are SGHTA and FQGTGA. The CDR3: CASSPHQNTEAFF. The CDR3 region has the DNA TGTGCCAGCAGCCCCCATCAGAACACTGAAGCTTTCTTT.

DNA of the CDR3: TGTGCCAGCAGTGTAAACAGGGTGAATTCACCCCTCCACTTT. Protein sequence: CASSVNRVNSPLHF. J is TRBJ1-6 and V is TRBV2; D is possibly TRBD1 (6 bases). CDR1 and CDR2 from the germline V gene are SNHLY and FYNNEI. The V and J ends lost 4 bases and 7 bases respectively, with 11 bases between them. The CDR3 is 14 residues long.

The chain couples TRBV15 to TRBJ2-7; D perhaps matches TRBD1 (6 bases). The V gene lost 3 bases and the J gene lost 1 base, with 7 bases spanning the gap. CDR1 and CDR2 from the germline V gene are LNHNV and YYDKDF (reference sequence). This CDR3 region has 13 residues. CDR3 loop: CATSRDRSYEQYF. In nucleotides, the CDR3 is TGTGCCACCAGCAGGGACAGATCCTACGAGCAGTACTTC.